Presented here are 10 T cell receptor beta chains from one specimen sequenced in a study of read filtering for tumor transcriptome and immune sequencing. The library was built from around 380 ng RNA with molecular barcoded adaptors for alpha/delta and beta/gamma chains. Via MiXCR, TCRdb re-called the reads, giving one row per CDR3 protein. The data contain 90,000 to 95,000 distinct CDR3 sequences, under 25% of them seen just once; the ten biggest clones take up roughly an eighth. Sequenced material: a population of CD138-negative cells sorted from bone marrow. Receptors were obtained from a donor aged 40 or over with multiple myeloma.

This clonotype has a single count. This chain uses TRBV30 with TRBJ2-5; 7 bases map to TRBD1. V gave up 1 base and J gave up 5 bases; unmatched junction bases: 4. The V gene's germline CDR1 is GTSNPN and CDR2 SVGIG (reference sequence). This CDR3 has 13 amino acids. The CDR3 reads CAWSGGTAETQYF. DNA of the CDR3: TGTGCCTGGAGTGGGGGGACAGCGGAGACCCAGTACTTC.

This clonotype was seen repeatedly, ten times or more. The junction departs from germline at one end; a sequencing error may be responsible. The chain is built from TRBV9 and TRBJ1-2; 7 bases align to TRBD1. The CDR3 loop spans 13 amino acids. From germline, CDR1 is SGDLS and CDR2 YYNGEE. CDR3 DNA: TGTGTCAGCAGCGAGGGGGCCAGCTATGGCTACACCTTC. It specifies CVSSEGASYGYTF.

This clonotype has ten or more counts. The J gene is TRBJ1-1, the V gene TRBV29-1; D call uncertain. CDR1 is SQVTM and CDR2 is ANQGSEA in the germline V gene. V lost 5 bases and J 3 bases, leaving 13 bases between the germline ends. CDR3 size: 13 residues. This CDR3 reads CSVHRKRDTEAFF. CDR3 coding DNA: TGCAGCGTTCACAGAAAACGGGACACTGAAGCTTTCTTT.

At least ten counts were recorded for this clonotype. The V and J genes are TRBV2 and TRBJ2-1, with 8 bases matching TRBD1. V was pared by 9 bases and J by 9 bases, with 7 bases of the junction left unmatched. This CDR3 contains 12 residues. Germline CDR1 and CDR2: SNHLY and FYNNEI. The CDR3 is CARGQGRAEQFF. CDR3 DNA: TGTGCCAGAGGACAGGGAAGGGCTGAGCAGTTCTTC.

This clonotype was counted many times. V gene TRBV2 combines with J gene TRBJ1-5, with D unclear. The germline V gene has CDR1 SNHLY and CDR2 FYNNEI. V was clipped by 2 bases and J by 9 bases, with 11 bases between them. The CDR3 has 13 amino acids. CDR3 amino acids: CASSEQAPGPQHF. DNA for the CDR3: TGTGCCAGCAGTGAACAGGCCCCGGGGCCCCAGCATTTT.

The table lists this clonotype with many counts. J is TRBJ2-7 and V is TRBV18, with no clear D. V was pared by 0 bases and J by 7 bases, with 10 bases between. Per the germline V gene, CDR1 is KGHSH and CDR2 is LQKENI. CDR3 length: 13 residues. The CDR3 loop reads CASSPPPYIEQYF. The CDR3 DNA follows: TGTGCCAGCTCACCACCTCCATATATAGAGCAGTACTTC.

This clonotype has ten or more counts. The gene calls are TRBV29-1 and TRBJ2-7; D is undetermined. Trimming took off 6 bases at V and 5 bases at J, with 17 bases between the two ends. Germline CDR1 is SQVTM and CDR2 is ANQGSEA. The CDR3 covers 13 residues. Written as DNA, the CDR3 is TGCAGCGTCGGAGAAGCCCTCGAGGACGAGCAGTACTTC. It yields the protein CSVGEALEDEQYF.

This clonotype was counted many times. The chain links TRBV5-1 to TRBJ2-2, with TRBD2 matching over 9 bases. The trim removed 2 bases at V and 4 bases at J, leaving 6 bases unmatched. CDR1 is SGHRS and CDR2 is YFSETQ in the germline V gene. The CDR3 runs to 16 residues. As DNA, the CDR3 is TGCGCCAGCAGCTTCATAGCGGGGGACATCACCGGGGAGCTGTTTTTT. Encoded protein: CASSFIAGDITGELFF.

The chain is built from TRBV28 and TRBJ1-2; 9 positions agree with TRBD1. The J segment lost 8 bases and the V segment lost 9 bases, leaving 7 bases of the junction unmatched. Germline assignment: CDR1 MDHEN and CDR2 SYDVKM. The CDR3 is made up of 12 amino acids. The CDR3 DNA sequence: TGTGCCAGTATACAGGGGGCCGACGGCTACACCTTC. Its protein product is CASIQGADGYTF.

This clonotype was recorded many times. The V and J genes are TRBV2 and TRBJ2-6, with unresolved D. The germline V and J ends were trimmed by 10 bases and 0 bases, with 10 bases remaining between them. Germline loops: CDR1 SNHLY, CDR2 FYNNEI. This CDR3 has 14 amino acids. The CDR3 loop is CATLDPSGANVLTF. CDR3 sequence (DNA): TGTGCCACCCTAGACCCCTCTGGGGCCAACGTCCTGACTTTC.